A single sample gave rise to the 16 T cell receptor beta chains below, sequenced in a study of blood T cells in healthy people across ages. A second PCR, run for roughly 7 to 11 cycles, used a sample-barcoded 5' primer plus a J-beta primer mix. In TCRdb, the 5' RACE reads were re-called with MiXCR into one record per CDR3 protein. The sample has 1.2 million to 1.5 million distinct CDR3 sequences, 45% to 70% seen once. Sequencing was done on a sample of blood. The receptors were gathered from a man younger than 35 in good health.

With respect to this clonotype: One junction end disagrees with the germline gene, perhaps due to a read error. The V gene is TRBV2, the J gene TRBJ2-5, with 8 bases lining up with TRBD1. Germline CDR1 reads SNHLY; CDR2 reads FYNNEI. The CDR3 is 14 residues long. The CDR3 loop reads CASRITGGQGTQYF. In DNA form, the CDR3 reads TGTGCCAGCAGGATCACAGGGGGACAAGGGACCCAGTACTTC.

The chain combines TRBV7-2 with TRBJ2-7, with D perhaps TRBD1 (6 bases). Germline-derived CDR1 and CDR2 are SGHTA and FQGNSA. Trimming took off 2 bases at V and 7 bases at J, with 27 bases between the two ends. The CDR3 runs to 18 residues. CDR3 sequence reads: CASSLSNPATGRAREQYF. Written as DNA, the CDR3 is TGTGCCAGCAGCTTAAGCAACCCCGCGACAGGAAGGGCGCGTGAGCAGTACTTC.

This CDR3 reads CASSLRPGQGGSSYEQYF. In nucleotides, the CDR3 is TGTGCCAGCAGCTTACGGCCCGGACAGGGGGGGAGCTCCTACGAGCAGTACTTC. This chain links TRBV7-2 with TRBJ2-7, with 10 bases fitting TRBD1. The CDR3 contains 18 residues. The trim removed 2 bases at V and 0 bases at J, leaving 10 bases unmatched. CDR1 is SGHTA, CDR2 FQGNSA, per germline.

As regards this clonotype: One junction end does not reproduce the germline sequence, and a read error may be involved. Here the CDR3 reads CASSVAGQLWKQYF. The CDR3 bases are TGTGCCAGCAGTGTAGCGGGACAGCTCTGGAAGCAGTACTTC. The V and J genes are TRBV12-3 or TRBV12-4 and TRBJ2-1; possibly TRBD2 for D (8 bases). The J call may be incorrect, as the DNA end agrees better with TRBJ2-7. This CDR3 is 14 amino acids long.

This sequence joins TRBV6-2 or TRBV6-3 and TRBJ2-7; 7 bases align to TRBD1. The CDR3 sequence is 14 residues long. Per the germline V gene, CDR1 is MNHEY and CDR2 is SVGEGT. The V segment lost 7 bases and the J segment 3 bases; nucleotides outside the gene matches: 9. The CDR3 coding sequence is TGTGCCAGCATCCGGGACAGAACTTTCTACGAGCAGTACTTC. Translating it yields CASIRDRTFYEQYF.

In its sample, this clonotype was seen many times. V and J are TRBV25-1 and TRBJ2-5; D is ambiguous. From germline, CDR1 is MGHDK and CDR2 SYGVNS. The CDR3 length is 13 residues. V was cut by 4 bases and J by 2 bases, with 8 bases left in between. The CDR3 bases are TGTGCCAGCAGTGGGGAAGTTCAAGAGACCCAGTACTTC. Translating gives CASSGEVQETQYF.

A remark on this clonotype: At one of its ends the junction is not consistent with the germline gene, which may arise from a read error. The chain employs TRBV9 and TRBJ1-6, with 9 bases fitting TRBD1. CDR3 length: 15 residues. CDR1 and CDR2 from the germline V gene are SGDLS and YYNGEE. The CDR3 loop reads CTSSVEDRGNSPLHF. DNA for the CDR3: TGTACCAGCAGCGTAGAGGACAGGGGCAATTCACCCCTCCACTTT.

V is TRBV20-1 and J is TRBJ2-7, with 7 bases matching TRBD1. Germline trimming cut 6 bases from V and 2 bases from J; bases unmatched to any gene: 10. There are 14 residues in the CDR3. Looked up from germline, CDR1 is DFQATT and CDR2 is SNEGSKA (reference sequence). The CDR3 DNA sequence: TGCAGTGCAGCTGGGACAGTTGGAACCTACGAGCAGTACTTC. Amino acid sequence: CSAAGTVGTYEQYF.

The rearrangement links TRBV28 to TRBJ2-3; D is perhaps TRBD2 (5 bases). Germline CDR1 MDHEN, CDR2 SYDVKM. V lost 8 bases to trimming and J lost 2 bases, with 14 bases between them. There are 14 residues in the CDR3. The CDR3 loop is CASGAEVSTDTQYF. CDR3 sequence (DNA): TGTGCCAGCGGTGCGGAGGTGTCCACAGATACGCAGTATTTT.

This clonotype has more than one count but fewer than ten. CDR3 nucleotides: TGCGCCAGCAGCCAAGATCCCGTCTCCCCCTACGAGCAGTACTTC. Translating gives CASSQDPVSPYEQYF. This chain connects TRBV4-1 to TRBJ2-7; D call uncertain. V lost 0 bases, J lost 2 bases, and 11 bases lay in between. Germline loops: CDR1 MGHRA, CDR2 YSYEKL. The CDR3 totals 15 residues.

This clonotype was counted only a few times. The DNA of the CDR3 is TGCAGCGTTAATCCACCGGAGACAGGGGGCGCAAAGCAGTTCTTC. It encodes CSVNPPETGGAKQFF. The chain combines TRBV29-1 with TRBJ2-1; 10 positions agree with TRBD1. With V trimmed by 5 bases and J by 11 bases, 15 bases remained unmatched. The CDR3 has 15 amino acids. CDR1 and CDR2 (germline): SQVTM, ANQGSEA.

This chain joins TRBV9 and TRBJ2-5, with TRBD2 as a possible D gene (5 bases). This CDR3 spans 14 amino acids. Trimming pared 2 bases from V and 5 bases from J, leaving 13 bases between. The germline V gene encodes CDR1 SGDLS and CDR2 YYNGEE. This CDR3 reads CASSVTSGEETQYF. For the CDR3, the DNA is TGTGCCAGCAGCGTTACTAGTGGGGAGGAGACCCAGTACTTC.

This clonotype was seen only once. The V call is TRBV2, the J call TRBJ1-4; perhaps TRBD1 as D (5 bases). The germline V gene has CDR1 SNHLY and CDR2 FYNNEI. The CDR3 consists of 14 residues. V was cut by 6 bases and J by 2 bases, with 10 bases left in between. CDR3 amino acids: CASRLRETNEKLFF. As DNA, the CDR3 is TGTGCCAGCAGGCTCAGGGAGACTAATGAAAAACTGTTTTTT.

This chain joins TRBV19 and TRBJ1-2; no definite D call. The CDR3 runs 17 residues. The V and J ends lost 5 bases and 4 bases respectively, with 23 bases between them. Germline CDR1 and CDR2: LNHDA and SQIVND (reference sequence). CDR3 protein: CASSADWRHGAVYGYTF. DNA of the CDR3: TGTGCCAGTAGTGCGGATTGGAGACACGGTGCCGTCTATGGCTACACCTTC.

The genes are TRBV7-9 and TRBJ2-5, with D possibly TRBD1 on 7 matching bases. The V end was cut by 3 bases, the J end by 4 bases, with 18 bases between. CDR1 is SEHNR and CDR2 is FQNEAQ in the germline V gene (reference sequence). This CDR3 is 16 amino acids long. The DNA for the CDR3 is TGTGCCAGCAGCTTCTACGGCAGGGGGGAGTTAGAGACCCAGTACTTC. Protein sequence: CASSFYGRGELETQYF.

The chain links TRBV20-1 to TRBJ2-5; maybe TRBD2 (6 bases). This CDR3 contains 13 residues. Trimming cost V 5 bases and J 0 bases, with 10 bases left between them. The germline CDR1 and CDR2 sequences are DFQATT and SNEGSKA (reference sequence). CDR3 residues: CSADLANQETQYF. In DNA, the CDR3 is TGCAGTGCTGACCTAGCGAACCAAGAGACCCAGTACTTC.